Presented here are 10 T cell receptor beta chains from one specimen sequenced in a study of T cells in Graves' hyperthyroidism and ophthalmopathy. The investigators amplified TCR beta CDR3 regions from RNA transcripts. The TCR CDR3 was amplified in a first-round RT-PCR using the HTBI primer set. TCRdb ran MiXCR on the multiplex PCR reads and lists one entry per CDR3 protein. Here the sample spans approximately 32,000 distinct CDR3 sequences, about 50% being singletons. The specimen was blood. These receptors came from a woman aged 50 to 60 with Graves' hyperthyroidism that later progressed to Graves' ophthalmopathy.

The chain joins TRBV29-1 to TRBJ1-2; D ambiguous. The CDR3 extends over 14 amino acids. With 4 bases removed from V and 2 bases from J, the gap between germline ends came to 14 bases. The V gene's germline CDR1 is SQVTM and CDR2 ANQGSEA. CDR3 amino acids: CSVGHGRENYGYTF. The CDR3 DNA reads as TGCAGCGTTGGACATGGGCGCGAAAACTATGGCTACACCTTC.

This clonotype is medium-sized. V is TRBV7-6 and J is TRBJ1-2; D call uncertain. The germline V gene has CDR1 SGHVS and CDR2 FNYEAQ. There are 13 residues in the CDR3. V lost 1 base, J lost 4 bases, and 7 bases lay in between. The CDR3 bases are TGTGCCAGCAGCTTAGATAGATCCTATGGCTACACCTTC. Protein sequence: CASSLDRSYGYTF.

This clonotype was observed many times. CDR3 sequence (DNA): TGTGCTAGTGGTTTCAGGTTCAATGAGCAGTTCTTC. This gives the protein CASGFRFNEQFF. The chain employs TRBV12-5 and TRBJ2-1; D is ambiguous. The V gene lost 3 bases and the J gene lost 6 bases, with 6 bases spanning the gap. This CDR3 is 12 amino acids long. From germline, CDR1 is LGHNT and CDR2 FRNRAP.

The genes are TRBV20-1 and TRBJ2-5; 10 bases match TRBD1. J gave up 2 bases and V 5 bases, and 11 bases lay outside the gene matches. This CDR3 has 16 residues. CDR1 is DFQATT and CDR2 is SNEGSKA in the germline V gene (reference sequence). Here the CDR3 DNA reads TGCAGTGCTGAAACCGGGACAGGGGCCGCACAAGAGACCCAGTACTTC. This translates into CSAETGTGAAQETQYF.

The rearrangement uses TRBV19 and TRBJ2-2, with D perhaps given as TRBD1 or TRBD2 (5 bases each). The CDR3 sequence is 14 residues long. CDR1 LNHDA and CDR2 SQIVND come from the germline V gene (reference sequence). V was clipped by 10 bases and J by 0 bases, with 12 bases between them. CDR3 coding DNA: TGTGCCACCAAGCGGACAACGAACACCGGGGAGCTGTTTTTT. This sequence encodes CATKRTTNTGELFF.

This clonotype was seen many times. The chain has TRBV6-5 and TRBJ2-7; 10 bases are shared with TRBD2. Trimming at V came to 6 bases and at J to 2 bases, leaving 4 bases not matched to a gene. Germline lookup yields CDR1 MNHEY and CDR2 SVGAGI. The CDR3 has 14 amino acids. CDR3: CASRTGTSAYEQYF. The CDR3 nucleotides are TGTGCCAGCAGGACTGGGACTAGCGCCTACGAGCAGTACTTC.

The rearrangement links TRBV9 to TRBJ1-5; D is unclear. V was trimmed by 0 bases and J by 14 bases, leaving 18 bases between them. The length of the CDR3 is 14 residues. Per germline, CDR1 SGDLS and CDR2 YYNGEE. The chain's CDR3 is CASSVAGGPSSEHF. The CDR3 region has the DNA TGTGCCAGCAGCGTAGCGGGAGGGCCTTCGTCCGAGCATTTT.

For this clonotype: One end of the junction fails to match germline, which may point to a read error. The CDR3 reads CSANKGRGGQDEQYF. CDR3 DNA: TGCAGTGCAAATAAAGGACGGGGGGGTCAGGACGAGCAGTATTTC. The chain is built from TRBV20-1 and TRBJ2-7, with TRBD2 matching over 8 bases. The CDR3 has 15 residues. Germline V gene lookup returns CDR1 DFQATT and CDR2 SNEGSKA (reference sequence).

As for this clonotype: At one boundary the junction diverges from the germline segment, which might be a read error. J is TRBJ2-3 and V is TRBV5-1, with D tentatively TRBD2 (6 bases). The CDR3 sequence is 14 residues long. CDR1 and CDR2 (germline): SGHRS, YFSETQ. CDR3 DNA: TGCGCCAGCAGCCCGGGAGCGAACACAGAGACGCAGTATTTT. It encodes CASSPGANTETQYF.

The rearrangement links TRBV2 to TRBJ1-4; 8 bases match TRBD1. This CDR3 spans 15 amino acids. The germline gives CDR1 SNHLY, CDR2 FYNNEI. V lost 7 bases, J lost 7 bases, and 11 bases stayed unmatched. As DNA, the CDR3 is TGTGCCAGCAAACAGGCGGGGACAGGTGGTGAAAAACTGTTTTTT. Amino acid sequence: CASKQAGTGGEKLFF.